The T cell receptor (beta chain) described here comes from a study of blood T cell repertoires in COVID-19. Overall study context: For recovered donors of Cohort 3, there were two negative PCRs, clearance, or symptom resolution.

TCRdb's table, derived via immunoSEQ multiplex PCR, lists solely in-frame clones and lacks some. The sample holds about 170,000 clones, roughly 85% seen once. V was shortened by 0 bases and J by 10 bases, with 11 bases between the two germline ends. The CDR3 loop spans 14 amino acids. Germline values: CDR1 SGHNT, CDR2 YYREEE (reference sequence). This clone was detected only once. The rearrangement links TRBV5-4 to TRBJ1-6, with TRBD1 as a possible D gene (6 bases). The sequenced sample was PBMCs or T cells enriched from blood (not recorded which). This sequence originates from a woman aged 65 to 85 in a cohort exposed to, infected with or recovered from COVID-19 (not recorded which). The CDR3 DNA is TGTGCCAGCAGCTTGGCCCGGGACAACTCACCCCTCCACTTT. Amino acids: CASSLARDNSPLHF.